The clone carrying this T cell receptor (beta chain) was counted between two and nine times. No antigen is known for it. This specimen comes from a study of response to subunit inactivated influenza vaccine. Study results and limitations: A suggestion made by the authors is that each seasonal influenza vaccination recruits few new T cells.

Per the germline V gene, CDR1 is LGHDT and CDR2 is YNNKEL (reference sequence). V trimming: 4 bases; J trimming: 0 bases; junction bases outside the gene matches: 7. The CDR3 has 16 residues. TCRdb passed the RT-PCR reads through MiXCR, listing each CDR3 protein once. The data show 650,000 to 800,000 distinct CDR3 sequences, around 18% seen once. V gene TRBV3-1 combines with J gene TRBJ2-7; 9 bases map to TRBD2. The origin of this receptor is a man between 45 and 60 years old who received an inactivated influenza vaccine. The sequencing here drew on PBMCs from blood, taken more than 4 days after vaccination. The CDR3 loop reads CASSPEGGRASYEQYF. In nucleotides, the CDR3 is TGTGCCAGCAGCCCCGAAGGCGGGAGGGCCTCCTACGAGCAGTACTTC.